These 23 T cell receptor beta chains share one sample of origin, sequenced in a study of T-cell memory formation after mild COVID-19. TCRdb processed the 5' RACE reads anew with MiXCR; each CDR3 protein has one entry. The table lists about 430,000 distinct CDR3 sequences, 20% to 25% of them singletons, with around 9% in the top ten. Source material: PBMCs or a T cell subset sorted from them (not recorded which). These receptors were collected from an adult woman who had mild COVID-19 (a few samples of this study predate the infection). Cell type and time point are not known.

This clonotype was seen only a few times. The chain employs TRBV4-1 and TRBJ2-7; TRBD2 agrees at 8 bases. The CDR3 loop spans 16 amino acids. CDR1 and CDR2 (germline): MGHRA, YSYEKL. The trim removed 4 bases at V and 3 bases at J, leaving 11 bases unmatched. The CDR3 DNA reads TGCGCCAGCAGCCCCCAAGGCGGAGCGGGGGTCTACGAGCAGTACTTC. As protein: CASSPQGGAGVYEQYF.

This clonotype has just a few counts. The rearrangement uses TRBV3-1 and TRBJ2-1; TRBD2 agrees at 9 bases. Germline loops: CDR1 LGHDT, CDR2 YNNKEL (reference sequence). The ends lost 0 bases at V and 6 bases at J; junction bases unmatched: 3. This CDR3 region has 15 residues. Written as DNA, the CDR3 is TGTGCCAGCAGCCAAGACGGACTAGCGACCAATGAGCAGTTCTTC. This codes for CASSQDGLATNEQFF.

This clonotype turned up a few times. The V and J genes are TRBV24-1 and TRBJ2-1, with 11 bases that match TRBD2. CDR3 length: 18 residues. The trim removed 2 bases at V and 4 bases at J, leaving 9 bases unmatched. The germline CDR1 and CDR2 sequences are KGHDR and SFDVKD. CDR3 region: CATSDSGSGLAVYNEQFF. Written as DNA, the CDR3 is TGTGCCACCAGTGATTCGGGATCGGGACTAGCGGTTTACAATGAGCAGTTCTTC.

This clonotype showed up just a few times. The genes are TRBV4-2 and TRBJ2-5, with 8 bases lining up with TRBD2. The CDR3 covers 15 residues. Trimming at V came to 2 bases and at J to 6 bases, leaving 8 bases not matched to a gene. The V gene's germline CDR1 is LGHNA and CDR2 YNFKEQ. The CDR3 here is CASSQSDGGAKTQYF. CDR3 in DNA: TGTGCCAGCAGCCAATCGGACGGGGGGGCGAAGACCCAGTACTTC.

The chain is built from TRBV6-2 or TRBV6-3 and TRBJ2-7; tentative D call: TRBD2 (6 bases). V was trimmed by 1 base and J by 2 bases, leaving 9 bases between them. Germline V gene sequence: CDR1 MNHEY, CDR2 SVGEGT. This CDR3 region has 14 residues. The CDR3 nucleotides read TGTGCCAGCAGTTACTTTAGCGGAACCTACGAGCAGTACTTC. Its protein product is CASSYFSGTYEQYF.

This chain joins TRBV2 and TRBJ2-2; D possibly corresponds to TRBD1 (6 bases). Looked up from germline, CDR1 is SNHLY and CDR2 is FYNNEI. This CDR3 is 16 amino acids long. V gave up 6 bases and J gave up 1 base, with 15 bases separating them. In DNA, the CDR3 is TGTGCCAGCAGAATGGGACATCTACTGAACACCGGGGAGCTGTTTTTT. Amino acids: CASRMGHLLNTGELFF.

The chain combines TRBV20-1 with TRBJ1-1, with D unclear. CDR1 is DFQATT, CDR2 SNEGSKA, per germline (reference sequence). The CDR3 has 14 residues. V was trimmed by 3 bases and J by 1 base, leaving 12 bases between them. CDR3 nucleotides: TGCAGTGCTAGGCGACGGGCCGGGAACACTGAAGCTTTCTTT. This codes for CSARRRAGNTEAFF.

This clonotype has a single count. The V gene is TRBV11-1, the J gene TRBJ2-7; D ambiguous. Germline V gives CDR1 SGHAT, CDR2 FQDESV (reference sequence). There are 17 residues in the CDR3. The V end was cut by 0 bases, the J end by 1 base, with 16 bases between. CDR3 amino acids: CASSLATLVAGSYEQYF. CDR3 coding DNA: TGTGCCAGCAGCTTAGCTACTTTGGTGGCAGGATCCTACGAGCAGTACTTC.

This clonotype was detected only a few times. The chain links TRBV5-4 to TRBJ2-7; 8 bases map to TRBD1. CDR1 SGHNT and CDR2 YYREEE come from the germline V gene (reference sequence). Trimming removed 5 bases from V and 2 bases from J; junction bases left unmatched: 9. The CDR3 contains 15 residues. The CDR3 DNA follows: TGTGCCAGCAGTCAAGACAGGGGCCCTACCTACGAGCAGTACTTC. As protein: CASSQDRGPTYEQYF. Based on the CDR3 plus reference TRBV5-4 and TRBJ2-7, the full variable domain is ETGVTQSPTHLIKTRGQQVTLRCSSQSGHNTVSWYQQALGQGPQFIFQYYREEENGRGNFPPRFSGLQFPNYSSELNVNALELDDSALYLCASSQDRGPTYEQYFGPGTRLTVT.

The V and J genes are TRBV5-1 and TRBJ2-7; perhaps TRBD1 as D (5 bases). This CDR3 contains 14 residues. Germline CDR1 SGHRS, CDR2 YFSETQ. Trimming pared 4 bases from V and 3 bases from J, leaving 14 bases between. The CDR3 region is CASSPDRFGYEQYF. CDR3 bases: TGCGCCAGCAGCCCCGACAGATTTGGCTACGAGCAGTACTTC.

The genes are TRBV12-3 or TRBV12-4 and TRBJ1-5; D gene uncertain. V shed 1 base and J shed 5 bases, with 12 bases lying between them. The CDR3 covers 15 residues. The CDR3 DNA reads TGTGCCAGCAGTTTAGGAAAGGGAGCGCATCAGCCCCAGCATTTT. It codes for CASSLGKGAHQPQHF.

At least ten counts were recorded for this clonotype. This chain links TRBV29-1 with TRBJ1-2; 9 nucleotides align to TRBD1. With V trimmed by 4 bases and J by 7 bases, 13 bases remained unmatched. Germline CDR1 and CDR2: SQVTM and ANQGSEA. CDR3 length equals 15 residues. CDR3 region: CSVGDRQGENGGYTF. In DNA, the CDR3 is TGCAGCGTTGGGGATAGACAGGGGGAAAACGGTGGCTACACCTTC.

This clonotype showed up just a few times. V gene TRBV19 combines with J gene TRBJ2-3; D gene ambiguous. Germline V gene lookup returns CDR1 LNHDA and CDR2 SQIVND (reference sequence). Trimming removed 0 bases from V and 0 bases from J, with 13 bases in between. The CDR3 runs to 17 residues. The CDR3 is CASSIDFQFFSTDTQYF. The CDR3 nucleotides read TGTGCCAGTAGTATAGATTTTCAGTTCTTTAGCACAGATACGCAGTATTTT. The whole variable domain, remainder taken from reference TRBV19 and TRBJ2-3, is DGGITQSPKYLFRKEGQNVTLSCEQNLNHDAMYWYRQDPGQGLRLIYYSQIVNDFQKGDIAEGYSVSREKKESFPLTVTSAQKNPTAFYLCASSIDFQFFSTDTQYFGPGTRLTVL.

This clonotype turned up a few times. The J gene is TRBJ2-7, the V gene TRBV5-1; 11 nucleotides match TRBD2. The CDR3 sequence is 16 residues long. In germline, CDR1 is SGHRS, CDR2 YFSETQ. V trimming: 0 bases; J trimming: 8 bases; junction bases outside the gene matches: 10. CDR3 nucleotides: TGCGCCAGCAGCTTGGAATGGAGTGCTAGCGGGGGGCAGCAGTACTTC. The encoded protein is CASSLEWSASGGQQYF.

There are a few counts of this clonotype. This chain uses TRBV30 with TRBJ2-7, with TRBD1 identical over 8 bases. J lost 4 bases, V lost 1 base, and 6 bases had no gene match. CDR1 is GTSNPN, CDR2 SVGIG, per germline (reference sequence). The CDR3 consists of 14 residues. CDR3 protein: CAWSGTGNRYEQYF. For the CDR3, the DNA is TGTGCCTGGAGTGGGACAGGGAATAGGTACGAGCAGTACTTC.

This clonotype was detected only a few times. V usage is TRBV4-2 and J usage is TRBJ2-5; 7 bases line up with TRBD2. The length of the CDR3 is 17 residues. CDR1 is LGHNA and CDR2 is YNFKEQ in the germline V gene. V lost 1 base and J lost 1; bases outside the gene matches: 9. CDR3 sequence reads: CASSQAPWASGQETQYF. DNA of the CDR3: TGTGCCAGCAGCCAAGCGCCGTGGGCTAGCGGCCAAGAGACCCAGTACTTC.

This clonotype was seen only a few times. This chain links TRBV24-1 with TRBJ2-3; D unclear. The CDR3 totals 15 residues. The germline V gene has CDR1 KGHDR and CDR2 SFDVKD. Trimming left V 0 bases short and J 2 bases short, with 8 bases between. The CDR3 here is CATSDLHPTTDTQYF. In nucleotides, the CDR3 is TGTGCCACCAGTGATTTGCATCCCACCACAGATACGCAGTATTTT.

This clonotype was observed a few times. Written as DNA, the CDR3 is TGTGCCACCAGTCGGGAGGGGGCCTTAACAGATACGCAGTATTTT. Amino acid sequence: CATSREGALTDTQYF. The chain has TRBV24-1 and TRBJ2-3; maybe TRBD2 (8 bases). V was clipped by 6 bases and J by 3 bases, with 15 bases between them. The V gene's germline CDR1 is KGHDR and CDR2 SFDVKD. The CDR3 has 15 residues.

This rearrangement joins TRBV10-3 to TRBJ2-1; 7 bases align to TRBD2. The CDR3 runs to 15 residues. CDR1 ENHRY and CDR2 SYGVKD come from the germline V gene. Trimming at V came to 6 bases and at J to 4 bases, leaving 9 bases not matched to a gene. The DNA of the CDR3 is TGTGCCATCAGGACCACTTCGGGGGGATACAATGAGCAGTTCTTC. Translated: CAIRTTSGGYNEQFF.

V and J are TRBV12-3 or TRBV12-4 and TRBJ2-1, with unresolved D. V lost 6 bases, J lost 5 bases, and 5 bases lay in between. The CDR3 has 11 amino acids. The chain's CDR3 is CASRSHNEQFF. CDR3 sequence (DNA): TGTGCCAGCAGGAGTCACAATGAGCAGTTCTTC.

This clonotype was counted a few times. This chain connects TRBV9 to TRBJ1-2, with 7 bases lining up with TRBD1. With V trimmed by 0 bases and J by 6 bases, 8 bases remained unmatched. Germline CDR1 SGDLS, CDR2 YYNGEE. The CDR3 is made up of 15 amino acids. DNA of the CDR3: TGTGCCAGCAGCGTAGGACAGGGTAGTTCCGATGGCTACACCTTC. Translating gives CASSVGQGSSDGYTF.

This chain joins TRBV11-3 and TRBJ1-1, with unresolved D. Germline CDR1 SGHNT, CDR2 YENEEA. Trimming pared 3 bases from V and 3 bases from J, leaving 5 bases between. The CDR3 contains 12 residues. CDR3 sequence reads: CASSLLDTEAFF. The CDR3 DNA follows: TGTGCCAGCAGCTTGCTCGACACTGAAGCTTTCTTT.

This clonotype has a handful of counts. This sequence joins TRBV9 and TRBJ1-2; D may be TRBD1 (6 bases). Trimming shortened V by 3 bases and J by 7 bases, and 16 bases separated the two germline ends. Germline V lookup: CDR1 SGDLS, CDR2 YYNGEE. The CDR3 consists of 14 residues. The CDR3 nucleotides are TGTGCCAGCAGCGCAGCGTCGGGGGGCGGTGGCTACACCTTC. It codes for CASSAASGGGGYTF.